The present entry profiles one T cell receptor (beta chain) with its context. Its antigen is as yet unknown. Use of 60 Vbeta and 13 Jbeta primers characterized the PCR. Libraries were prepared by immunoSEQ multiplex PCR; TCRdb keeps only in-frame clonotypes and omits some of them. The sample carries roughly 23,000 clones, approximately 80% recorded once. This record comes from a study of cytomegalovirus exposure and HLA in healthy donors. Regarding the study as a whole: Immune exposure data for these donors was limited to CMV serostatus. A later examination showed that TCR association rates differed by HLA locus, with DRB1 most and HLA-C fewest. In a later analysis, at a false discovery rate of 0.05, approximately 18,000 TCR beta sequences were associated with HLA alleles.

Germline V gives CDR1 SEHNR, CDR2 FQNEAQ (reference sequence). V lost 4 bases and J lost 1, with 2 bases in between. This CDR3 spans 13 amino acids. The sample consisted of PBMCs. The receptor comes from a man between 60 and 75 years old in good health and CMV-seronegative. The chain combines TRBV7-9 with TRBJ2-6; no reliable D call. This CDR3 is CASSSSGANVLTF. In nucleotides, the CDR3 is TGTGCCAGCAGCTCATCTGGGGCCAACGTCCTGACTTTC.